This T cell receptor beta chain was captured by sequencing in a study of technical replicates of blood from several donors. There are 16 residues in the CDR3. Germline CDR1 reads MNHNS; CDR2 reads SASEGT. V lost 7 bases and J lost 1; bases outside the gene matches: 7. TCRdb keeps only in-frame clones here, not all; method: immunoSEQ multiplex PCR. Here the sample spans around 65,000 clones, 70% to 90% being singletons. The genes are TRBV6-1 and TRBJ2-1, with 10 bases lining up with TRBD1. Sequenced: PBMCs. This sequence was found in a human donor in good health. Some clones in this sample may be carry-over from other donors' samples. The DNA of the CDR3 is TGTGCCAGCAATGACAGGGGGCTGGTGTCCTACAATGAGCAGTTCTTC. Protein: CASNDRGLVSYNEQFF.